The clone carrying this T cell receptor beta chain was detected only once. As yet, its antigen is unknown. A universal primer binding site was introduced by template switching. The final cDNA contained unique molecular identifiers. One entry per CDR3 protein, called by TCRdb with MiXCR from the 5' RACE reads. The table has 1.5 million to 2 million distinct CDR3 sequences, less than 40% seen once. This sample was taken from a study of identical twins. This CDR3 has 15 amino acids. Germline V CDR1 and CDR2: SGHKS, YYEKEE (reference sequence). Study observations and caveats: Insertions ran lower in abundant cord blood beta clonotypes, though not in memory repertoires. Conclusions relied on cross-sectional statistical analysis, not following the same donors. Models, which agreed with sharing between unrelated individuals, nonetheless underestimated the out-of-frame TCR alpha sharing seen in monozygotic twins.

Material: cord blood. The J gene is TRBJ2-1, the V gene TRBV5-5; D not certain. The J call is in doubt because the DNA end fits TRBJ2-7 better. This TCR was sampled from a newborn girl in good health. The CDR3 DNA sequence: TGTGCCAGCAGCTCAGCAAGGGTTACCTACAATGAGCAGTACTTC. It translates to CASSSARVTYNEQYF.